What follows describes a single T cell receptor beta chain. Adults between roughly 18 and 95 years of age took part from 20 to 25 US areas. The data stem from a study of blood T cell repertoires in COVID-19. Turning to the study itself: Spain, Italy and the United States supplied samples that represented acute and convalescent COVID-19.

This CDR3 region has 15 residues. Germline V lookup: CDR1 KGHSH, CDR2 LQKENI. Trimming removed 2 bases from V and 3 bases from J; junction bases left unmatched: 3. Per the authors' pipeline: Cell counts per sample came from amplifying reference gene primers. TCRdb's table, derived via immunoSEQ multiplex PCR, lists solely in-frame clones and lacks some. D and trimming were read from the DNA, whereas the V and J calls and clone size are those reported in that table. The data show about 400,000 clones, approximately 84% seen once. Sequencing was performed on PBMCs or T cells enriched from blood (not recorded which). V gene TRBV18 combines with J gene TRBJ2-5, with 10 bases matching TRBD2. This clonotype was obtained from a woman aged 25-40 years who had recovered from COVID-19. The CDR3, as DNA: TGTGCCAGCTCACCAATAGCGGGGGGCGAAGAGACCCAGTACTTC. It translates to CASSPIAGGEETQYF.